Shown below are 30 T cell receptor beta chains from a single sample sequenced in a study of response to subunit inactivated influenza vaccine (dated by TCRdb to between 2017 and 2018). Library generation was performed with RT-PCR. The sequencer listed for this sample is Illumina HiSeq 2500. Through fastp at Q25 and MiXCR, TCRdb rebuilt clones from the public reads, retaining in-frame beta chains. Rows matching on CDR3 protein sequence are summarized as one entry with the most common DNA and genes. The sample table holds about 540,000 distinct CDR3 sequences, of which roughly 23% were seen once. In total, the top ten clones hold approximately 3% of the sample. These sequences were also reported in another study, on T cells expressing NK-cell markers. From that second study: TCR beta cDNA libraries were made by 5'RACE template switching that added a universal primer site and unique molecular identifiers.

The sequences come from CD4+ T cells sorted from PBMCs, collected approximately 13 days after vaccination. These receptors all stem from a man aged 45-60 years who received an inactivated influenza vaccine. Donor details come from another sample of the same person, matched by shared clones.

The CDR3 DNA is TGCGCCAGCAGCTTGGGGGCTGGCTACACCTTC. Translated: CASSLGAGYTF. This chain uses TRBV5-1 with TRBJ1-2; D gene ambiguous. This CDR3 spans 11 amino acids. From germline, CDR1 is SGHRS and CDR2 YFSETQ. With 0 bases removed from V and 7 bases from J, the gap between germline ends came to 4 bases.

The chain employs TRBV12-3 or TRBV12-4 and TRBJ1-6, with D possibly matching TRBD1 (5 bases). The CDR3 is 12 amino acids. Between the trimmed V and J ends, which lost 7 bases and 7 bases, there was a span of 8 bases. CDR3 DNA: TGTGCCAGCAACCGACAGAATTCACCCCTCCACTTT. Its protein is CASNRQNSPLHF.

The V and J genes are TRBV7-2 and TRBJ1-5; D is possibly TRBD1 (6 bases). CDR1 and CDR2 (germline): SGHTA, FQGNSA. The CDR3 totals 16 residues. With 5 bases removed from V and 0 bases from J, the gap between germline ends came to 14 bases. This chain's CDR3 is CASSLATGNSNQPQHF. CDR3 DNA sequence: TGTGCCAGCAGCCTCGCGACAGGAAATAGCAATCAGCCCCAGCATTTT.

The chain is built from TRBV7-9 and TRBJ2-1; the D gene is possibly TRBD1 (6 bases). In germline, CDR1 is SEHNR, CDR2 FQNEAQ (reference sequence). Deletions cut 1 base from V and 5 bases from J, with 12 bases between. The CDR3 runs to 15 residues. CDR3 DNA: TGTGCCAGCAGCTTAGGCGGCAGGGGAAACAATGAGCAGTTCTTC. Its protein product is CASSLGGRGNNEQFF.

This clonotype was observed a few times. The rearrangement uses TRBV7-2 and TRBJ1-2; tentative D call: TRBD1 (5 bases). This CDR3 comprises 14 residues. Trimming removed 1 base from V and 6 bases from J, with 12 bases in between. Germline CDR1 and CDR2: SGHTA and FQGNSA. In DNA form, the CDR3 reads TGTGCCAGCAGCTTAGACAGGATCGGGAATGGCTACACCTTC. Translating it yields CASSLDRIGNGYTF.

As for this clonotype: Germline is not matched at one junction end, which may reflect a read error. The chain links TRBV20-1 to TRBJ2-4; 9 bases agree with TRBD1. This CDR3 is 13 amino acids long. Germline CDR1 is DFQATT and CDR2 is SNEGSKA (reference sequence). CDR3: CSPRGQGKNIQYF. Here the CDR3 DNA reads TGCAGTCCTAGAGGACAGGGGAAAAACATTCAGTACTTC.

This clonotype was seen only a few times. The CDR3 DNA reads TGTGCCAGCAGCCAGCCACCGACCTACGAGCAGTACTTC. It specifies CASSQPPTYEQYF. V is TRBV6-2 or TRBV6-3 and J is TRBJ2-7; D unresolved. Trimming removed 6 bases from V and 2 bases from J, with 11 bases in between. Germline V gene lookup returns CDR1 MNHEY and CDR2 SVGEGT. The CDR3 contains 13 residues.

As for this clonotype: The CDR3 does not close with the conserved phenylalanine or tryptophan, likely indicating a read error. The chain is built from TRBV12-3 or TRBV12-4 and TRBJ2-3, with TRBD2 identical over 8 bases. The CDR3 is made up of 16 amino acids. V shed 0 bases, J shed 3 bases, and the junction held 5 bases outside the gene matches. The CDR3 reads CASSLAGGDSTDTQYS. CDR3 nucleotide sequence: TGTGCCAGCAGTTTAGCCGGGGGGGACTCTACAGATACGCAGTATTCT.

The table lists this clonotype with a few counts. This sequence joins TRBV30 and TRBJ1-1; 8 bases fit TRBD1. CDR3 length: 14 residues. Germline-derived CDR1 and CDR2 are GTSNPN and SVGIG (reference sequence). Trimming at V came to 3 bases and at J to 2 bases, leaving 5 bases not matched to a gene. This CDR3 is CAWRGTGFNTEAFF. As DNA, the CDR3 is TGTGCCTGGAGGGGGACAGGTTTTAACACTGAAGCTTTCTTT.

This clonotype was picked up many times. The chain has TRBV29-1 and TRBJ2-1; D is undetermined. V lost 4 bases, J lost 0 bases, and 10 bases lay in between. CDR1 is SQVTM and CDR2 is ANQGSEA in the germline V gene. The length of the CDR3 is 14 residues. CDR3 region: CSVVRGSSYNEQFF. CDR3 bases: TGCAGCGTTGTGAGAGGCAGCTCCTACAATGAGCAGTTCTTC.

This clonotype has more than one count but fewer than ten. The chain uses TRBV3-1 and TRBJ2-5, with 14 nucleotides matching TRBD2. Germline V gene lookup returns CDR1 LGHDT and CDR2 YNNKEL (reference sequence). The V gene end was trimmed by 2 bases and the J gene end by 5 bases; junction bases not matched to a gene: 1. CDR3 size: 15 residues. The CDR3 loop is CASSQRTSGRETQYF. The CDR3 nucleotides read TGTGCCAGCAGCCAACGGACTAGCGGGAGGGAGACCCAGTACTTC.

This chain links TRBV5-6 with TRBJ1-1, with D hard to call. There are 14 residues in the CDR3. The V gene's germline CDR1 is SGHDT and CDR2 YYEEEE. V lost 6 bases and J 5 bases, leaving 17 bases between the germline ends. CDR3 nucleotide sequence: TGTGCCAGCACCCGGACTTCTGAGCGGACTGAAGCTTTCTTT. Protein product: CASTRTSERTEAFF.

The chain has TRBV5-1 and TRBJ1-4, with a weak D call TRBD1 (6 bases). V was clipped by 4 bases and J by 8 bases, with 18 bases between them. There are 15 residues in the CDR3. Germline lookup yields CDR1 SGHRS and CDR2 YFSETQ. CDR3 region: CASSPESRGGEKLFF. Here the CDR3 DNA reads TGCGCCAGCAGCCCCGAGTCCAGGGGAGGAGAAAAACTGTTTTTT. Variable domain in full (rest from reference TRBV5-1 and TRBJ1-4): KAGVTQTPRYLIKTRGQQVTLSCSPISGHRSVSWYQQTPGQGLQFLFEYFSETQRNKGNFPGRFSGRQFSNSRSEMNVSTLELGDSALYLCASSPESRGGEKLFFGSGTQLSVL.

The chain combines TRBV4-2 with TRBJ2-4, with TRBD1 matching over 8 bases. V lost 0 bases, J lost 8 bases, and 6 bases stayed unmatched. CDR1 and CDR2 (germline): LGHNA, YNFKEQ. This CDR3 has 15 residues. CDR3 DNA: TGTGCCAGCAGCCAAGATCCCCAACAGGGGGACATTCAGTACTTC. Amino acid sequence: CASSQDPQQGDIQYF.

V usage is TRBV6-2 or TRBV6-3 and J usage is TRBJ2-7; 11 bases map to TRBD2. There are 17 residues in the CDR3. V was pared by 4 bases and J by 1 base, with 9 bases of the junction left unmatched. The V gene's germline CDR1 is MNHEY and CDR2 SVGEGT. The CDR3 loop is CASSSQERLAGSYEQYF. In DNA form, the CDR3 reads TGTGCCAGCAGTTCGCAAGAACGACTAGCGGGATCCTACGAGCAGTACTTC.

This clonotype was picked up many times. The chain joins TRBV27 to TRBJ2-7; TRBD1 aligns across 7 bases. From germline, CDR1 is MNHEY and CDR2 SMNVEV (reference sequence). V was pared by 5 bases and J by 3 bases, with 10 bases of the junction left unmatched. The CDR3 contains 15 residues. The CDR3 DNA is TGTGCCAGCAGTATCCAGGTTGGGACAGTCTACGAGCAGTACTTC. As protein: CASSIQVGTVYEQYF.

CDR3 sequence (DNA): TGTGCCAGCAGTCCCGGGACAGGCGAGCAGTACTTC. This gives the protein CASSPGTGEQYF. This chain joins TRBV12-3 or TRBV12-4 and TRBJ2-7; 8 nucleotides match TRBD1. CDR3 length: 12 residues. The ends lost 5 bases at V and 6 bases at J; junction bases unmatched: 3.

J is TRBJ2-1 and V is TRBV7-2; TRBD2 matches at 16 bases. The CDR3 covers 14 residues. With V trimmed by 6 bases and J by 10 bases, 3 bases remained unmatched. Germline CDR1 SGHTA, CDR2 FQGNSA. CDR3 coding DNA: TGTGCCAGCAGGGGACTAGCGGGGGGGCTGGAGCAGTTCTTC. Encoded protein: CASRGLAGGLEQFF.

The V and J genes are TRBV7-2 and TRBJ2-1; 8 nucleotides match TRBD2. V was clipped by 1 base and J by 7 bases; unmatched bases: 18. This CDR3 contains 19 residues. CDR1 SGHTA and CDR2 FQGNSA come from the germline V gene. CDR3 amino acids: CASSLGHLRGAGVGNEQFF. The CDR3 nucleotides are TGTGCCAGCAGCTTAGGGCACCTACGGGGAGCGGGAGTGGGGAATGAGCAGTTCTTC. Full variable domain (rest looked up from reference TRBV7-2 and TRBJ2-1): GAGVSQSPSNKVTEKGKDVELRCDPISGHTALYWYRQSLGQGLEFLIYFQGNSAPDKSGLPSDRFSAERTGGSVSTLTIQRTQQEDSAVYLCASSLGHLRGAGVGNEQFFGPGTRLTVL.

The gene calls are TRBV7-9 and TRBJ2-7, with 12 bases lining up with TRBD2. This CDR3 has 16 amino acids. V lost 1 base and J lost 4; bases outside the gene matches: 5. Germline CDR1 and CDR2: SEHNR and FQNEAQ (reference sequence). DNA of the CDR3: TGTGCCAGCAGCTTAGGGGAGACTAGCGGGAGTTACGAGCAGTACTTC. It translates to CASSLGETSGSYEQYF.

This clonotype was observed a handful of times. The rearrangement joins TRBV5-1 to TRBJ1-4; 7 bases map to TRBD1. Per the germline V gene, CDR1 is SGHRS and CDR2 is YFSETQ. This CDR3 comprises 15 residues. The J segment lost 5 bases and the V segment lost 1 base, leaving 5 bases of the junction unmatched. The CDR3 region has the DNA TGCGCCAGCAGCTTGAGGACAGGACCAAATGAAAAACTGTTTTTT. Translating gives CASSLRTGPNEKLFF. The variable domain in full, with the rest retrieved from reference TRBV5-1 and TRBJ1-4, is KAGVTQTPRYLIKTRGQQVTLSCSPISGHRSVSWYQQTPGQGLQFLFEYFSETQRNKGNFPGRFSGRQFSNSRSEMNVSTLELGDSALYLCASSLRTGPNEKLFFGSGTQLSVL.

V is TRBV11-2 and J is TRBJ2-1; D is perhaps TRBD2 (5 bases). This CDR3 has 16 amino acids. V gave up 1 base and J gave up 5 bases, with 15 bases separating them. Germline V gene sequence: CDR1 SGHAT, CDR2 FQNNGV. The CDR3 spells CASSLVSGGGHNEQFF. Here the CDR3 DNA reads TGTGCCAGCAGCTTAGTCTCGGGCGGCGGGCACAATGAGCAGTTCTTC.

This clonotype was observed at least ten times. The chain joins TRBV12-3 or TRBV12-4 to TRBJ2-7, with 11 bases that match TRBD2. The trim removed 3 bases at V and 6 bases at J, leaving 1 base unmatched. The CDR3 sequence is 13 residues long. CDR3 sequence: CASSLTSGIEQYF. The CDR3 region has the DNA TGTGCCAGCAGTTTGACTAGCGGGATCGAGCAGTACTTC.

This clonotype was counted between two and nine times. CDR3 nucleotide sequence: TGCGCCAGCAGCTATGGGACAGGGGGCAAGTATGGCTACACCTTC. Translation gives CASSYGTGGKYGYTF. This sequence joins TRBV5-1 and TRBJ1-2, with 12 positions matching TRBD1. The CDR3 is made up of 15 amino acids. V gave up 3 bases and J gave up 5 bases; unmatched junction bases: 5. Per the germline V gene, CDR1 is SGHRS and CDR2 is YFSETQ.

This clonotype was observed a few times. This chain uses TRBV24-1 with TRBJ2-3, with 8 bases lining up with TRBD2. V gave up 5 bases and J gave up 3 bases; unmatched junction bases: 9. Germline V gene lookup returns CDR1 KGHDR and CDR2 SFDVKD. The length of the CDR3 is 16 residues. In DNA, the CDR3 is TGTGCCACCAGTGGTCAGCGGGGGTTGAGTACAGATACGCAGTATTTT. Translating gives CATSGQRGLSTDTQYF.

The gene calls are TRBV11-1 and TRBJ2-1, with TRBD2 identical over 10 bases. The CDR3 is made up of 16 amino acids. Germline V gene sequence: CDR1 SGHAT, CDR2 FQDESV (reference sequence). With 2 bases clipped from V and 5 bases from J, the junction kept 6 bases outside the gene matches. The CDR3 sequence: CASSLSSSGRNNEQFF. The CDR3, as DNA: TGTGCCAGCAGCTTATCCTCTAGCGGGAGAAACAATGAGCAGTTCTTC.

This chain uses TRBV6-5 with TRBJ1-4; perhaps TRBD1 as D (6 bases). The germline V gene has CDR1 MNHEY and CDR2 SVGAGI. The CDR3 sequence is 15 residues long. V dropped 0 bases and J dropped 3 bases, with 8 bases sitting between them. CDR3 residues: CASSYSKGANEKLFF. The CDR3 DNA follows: TGTGCCAGCAGTTACTCGAAGGGGGCTAATGAAAAACTGTTTTTT.

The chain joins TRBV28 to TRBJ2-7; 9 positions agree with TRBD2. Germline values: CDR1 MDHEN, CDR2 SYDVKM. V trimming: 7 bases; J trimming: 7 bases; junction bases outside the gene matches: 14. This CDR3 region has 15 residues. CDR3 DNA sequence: TGTGCCAGCACGCCACCGGCTAGCGGGGTTCGGGAGCAGTACTTC. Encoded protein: CASTPPASGVREQYF.

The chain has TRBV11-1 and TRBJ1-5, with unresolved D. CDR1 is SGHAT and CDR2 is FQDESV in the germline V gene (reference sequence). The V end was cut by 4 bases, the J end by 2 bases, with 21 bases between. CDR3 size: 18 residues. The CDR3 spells CASSSPAVRVYGNQPQHF. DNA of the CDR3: TGTGCCAGCAGCTCGCCAGCCGTGCGGGTATATGGCAATCAGCCCCAGCATTTT.

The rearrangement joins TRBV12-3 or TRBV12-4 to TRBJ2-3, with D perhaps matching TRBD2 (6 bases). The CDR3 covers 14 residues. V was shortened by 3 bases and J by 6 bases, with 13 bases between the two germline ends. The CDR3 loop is CASSFGGMGDTQYF. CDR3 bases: TGTGCCAGCAGTTTCGGCGGGATGGGGGATACGCAGTATTTT.